The clone carrying this T cell receptor beta chain has a single count. Its antigen is as yet unknown. The sample originates from a study of cytomegalovirus exposure and HLA in healthy donors. Regarding the study as a whole: Among donors in an Asian-associated ancestry cluster, a later analysis reportedly found fewer N-insertions than the roughly 650-donor mean.

PCR used 60 Vbeta primers and 13 Jbeta primers. TCRdb's copy holds only in-frame clones and misses some; the assay was immunoSEQ multiplex PCR. The sample comprises about 270,000 clones, about 66% of which are singletons, and under 3% rests with the top ten. The germline V gene has CDR1 MGHRA and CDR2 YSYEKL. This CDR3 contains 13 residues. V was pared by 6 bases and J by 4 bases, with 10 bases between. The rearrangement uses TRBV4-1 and TRBJ1-5; D is unclear. Sample: PBMCs. This receptor was obtained from a female donor in good health and CMV-seronegative. In nucleotides, the CDR3 is TGCGCCAGCAGTGGAGTTCTTAATCAGCCCCAGCATTTT. Its protein is CASSGVLNQPQHF.